The source of this TCR beta chain is a study of cytomegalovirus exposure and HLA in healthy donors. As concerns this clone: Its target is not known.

There are 16 residues in the CDR3. Germline values: CDR1 SGHTA, CDR2 FQGTGA. Trimming took 4 bases from V and 5 from J; bases not matched to a gene: 12. Findings and limits, study-wide: Most TCR sequences were seen very rarely across donors, but some public TCRs occurred in many.

The data were produced by immunoSEQ multiplex PCR, yet TCRdb's version contains in-frame clones alone and is incomplete. The repertoire consists of around 260,000 clones, with 90% occurring once and the leading ten covering 2.5% to 3.5%. The clonotype comes from a young woman in good health and CMV-seronegative. V is TRBV7-3 and J is TRBJ2-5, with TRBD2 matching over 8 bases. The specimen was PBMCs. In DNA form, the CDR3 reads TGTGCCAGCAGCTCCCAGCCGGGAGGGCGAGTGGAGACCCAGTACTTC. It codes for CASSSQPGGRVETQYF.